Below, 21 T cell receptor beta chains from the same sample are listed, as sequenced in a study of T cell changes during pregnancy in multiple sclerosis (dated by TCRdb to about 2019). Library construction relied on the immunoSEQ multiplex PCR assay. The table was pulled from immuneACCESS by TCRdb, which kept in-frame rearrangements only. Such tables lose some clones; where checked, under half of the loss comes from unresolved V genes, and the rest has no known cause. The sample includes over 55,000 clones, with 85% to 95% observed a single time. Just over 3% of the sample lies in the top ten. The sequencing here drew on CD8+ T cells from peripheral blood mononuclear cells, taken in the third trimester of pregnancy. The receptors here all came from a female donor in good health, enrolled as a control in a pregnancy study.

This clone was counted a single time. The chain has TRBV27 and TRBJ1-2, with no clear D. V was cut by 5 bases and J by 4 bases, with 14 bases left in between. CDR1 and CDR2 from the germline V gene are MNHEY and SMNVEV (reference sequence). CDR3 length: 14 residues. In nucleotides, the CDR3 is TGTGCCAGCAGTGTGAACCGCTATTCCTATGGCTACACCTTC. Its protein product is CASSVNRYSYGYTF.

V and J are TRBV7-9 and TRBJ1-2, with 9 bases lining up with TRBD1. Germline CDR1 SEHNR, CDR2 FQNEAQ (reference sequence). CDR3 size: 15 residues. V lost 5 bases and J lost 1; bases outside the gene matches: 5. CDR3 nucleotides: TGTGCCAGCAGCACTGGACAGGGGCTTAACTATGGCTACACCTTC. Protein sequence: CASSTGQGLNYGYTF.

The chain has TRBV11-3 and TRBJ2-5; 15 bases fit TRBD2. In germline, CDR1 is SGHNT, CDR2 YENEEA. The CDR3 is 16 amino acids. Trimming took 5 bases from V and 5 from J; bases not matched to a gene: 6. The CDR3 region is CASSTRTSGGVETQYF. CDR3 DNA: TGTGCCAGCAGCACCAGGACTAGCGGGGGGGTGGAGACCCAGTACTTC.

This clone was recorded a few times. The chain has TRBV7-2 and TRBJ2-1; TRBD1 matches at 7 bases. CDR1 and CDR2 from the germline V gene are SGHTA and FQGNSA. V was clipped by 4 bases and J by 4 bases; unmatched bases: 10. The CDR3 totals 16 residues. The CDR3 nucleotides read TGTGCCAGCAGCTCTAACCGGGGACAGCAATACAATGAGCAGTTCTTC. It encodes CASSSNRGQQYNEQFF.

This clone was seen a few times. V usage is TRBV19 and J usage is TRBJ1-1; 8 bases agree with TRBD1. The germline CDR1 and CDR2 sequences are LNHDA and SQIVND (reference sequence). The CDR3 has 14 amino acids. The V segment lost 1 base and the J segment 8 bases; nucleotides outside the gene matches: 6. The CDR3, as DNA: TGTGCCAGTAGTATAGTCGGGACAGGCGTCGAAGCTTTCTTT. It yields the protein CASSIVGTGVEAFF.

The V gene is TRBV2, the J gene TRBJ1-1; D is possibly TRBD1 (6 bases). V was pared by 6 bases and J by 4 bases, with 15 bases between. The CDR3 is made up of 14 amino acids. Per the germline V gene, CDR1 is SNHLY and CDR2 is FYNNEI. In DNA, the CDR3 is TGTGCCAGCAGGGAGACACAGGGTTTCACTGAAGCTTTCTTT. This sequence encodes CASRETQGFTEAFF.

V is TRBV9 and J is TRBJ2-3; D possibly corresponds to TRBD1 (6 bases). The CDR3 has 16 amino acids. V was cut by 4 bases and J by 2 bases, with 17 bases left in between. The germline V gene encodes CDR1 SGDLS and CDR2 YYNGEE. The CDR3 DNA follows: TGTGCCAGCAGCCTATGGGGGCAGGCCAACACAGATACGCAGTATTTT. Its protein is CASSLWGQANTDTQYF.

The rearrangement joins TRBV7-9 to TRBJ1-1; 7 bases map to TRBD1. The CDR3 length is 15 residues. Germline-derived CDR1 and CDR2 are SEHNR and FQNEAQ (reference sequence). V trimming: 5 bases; J trimming: 11 bases; junction bases outside the gene matches: 17. In DNA, the CDR3 is TGTGCCAGCAGCCCCCGGGACAGCGGTTTGAGGGCGGCTTTCTTT. Translated, it gives CASSPRDSGLRAAFF. The complete variable domain, with remaining parts taken from reference TRBV7-9 and TRBJ1-1, reads DTGVSQNPRHKITKRGQNVTFRCDPISEHNRLYWYRQTLGQGPEFLTYFQNEAQLEKSRLLSDRFSAERPKGSFSTLEIQRTEQGDSAMYLCASSPRDSGLRAAFFGQGTRLTVV.

The chain is built from TRBV7-8 and TRBJ2-5, with a possible D match to TRBD1 (7 bases). The CDR3 length is 13 residues. Trimming stripped 8 bases from V and 3 bases from J, with 13 bases between. In germline, CDR1 is SGHVS, CDR2 FQNEAQ. CDR3 sequence (DNA): TGTGCCAGCGGGGGGACAGTCAAAGAGACCCAGTACTTC. It specifies CASGGTVKETQYF.

The chain is built from TRBV11-3 and TRBJ2-5, with 9 bases matching TRBD2. Germline V gene sequence: CDR1 SGHNT, CDR2 YENEEA. The V gene end was trimmed by 6 bases and the J gene end by 2 bases; junction bases not matched to a gene: 10. The CDR3 has 16 residues. This CDR3 is CASSRRAGGQQETQYF. The CDR3, as DNA: TGTGCCAGCAGTCGACGGGCGGGGGGGCAACAAGAGACCCAGTACTTC.

The V gene is TRBV7-2, the J gene TRBJ1-2; D not certain. The CDR3 covers 11 residues. V lost 10 bases, J lost 4 bases, and 10 bases lay in between. Germline V gene lookup returns CDR1 SGHTA and CDR2 FQGNSA. DNA of the CDR3: TGTGCCAAGATAACGGTCTATGGCTACACCTTC. This encodes CAKITVYGYTF.

The chain combines TRBV19 with TRBJ1-2, with TRBD1 as a possible D gene (6 bases). V was pared by 7 bases and J by 4 bases, with 13 bases between. The CDR3 is 13 amino acids. Per germline, CDR1 LNHDA and CDR2 SQIVND (reference sequence). The CDR3 coding sequence is TGTGCCAGTATCGGAAAGGACAGCTATGGCTACACCTTC. As protein: CASIGKDSYGYTF.

This rearrangement joins TRBV4-2 to TRBJ2-7; 11 bases are a match to TRBD1. Germline assignment: CDR1 LGHNA and CDR2 YNFKEQ. The CDR3 totals 19 residues. J gave up 2 bases and V 4 bases, and 16 bases lay outside the gene matches. The CDR3 nucleotides are TGTGCCAGCAGCCTGACTGGTATACCCGGGACAGGGGGTACCTACGAGCAGTACTTC. It specifies CASSLTGIPGTGGTYEQYF.

The chain has TRBV29-1 and TRBJ1-1; weak D call: TRBD1 (6 bases). The CDR3 spans 14 residues. V lost 4 bases and J 1 base, leaving 13 bases between the germline ends. CDR1 is SQVTM and CDR2 is ANQGSEA in the germline V gene. The CDR3 is CSVGTATGNTEAFF. For the CDR3, the DNA is TGCAGCGTTGGGACAGCGACGGGGAACACTGAAGCTTTCTTT.

The V gene is TRBV7-6, the J gene TRBJ2-7; D call uncertain. V gave up 5 bases and J gave up 6 bases, with 20 bases separating them. The germline V gene encodes CDR1 SGHVS and CDR2 FNYEAQ. The CDR3 runs to 15 residues. As DNA, the CDR3 is TGTGCCAGCAGCGAAGCCGGGTCGAGGCGGAGCGAGCAGTACTTC. It yields the protein CASSEAGSRRSEQYF.

The chain links TRBV7-2 to TRBJ1-1; 9 bases map to TRBD1. V lost 4 bases and J lost 0; bases outside the gene matches: 15. CDR1 and CDR2 from the germline V gene are SGHTA and FQGNSA. This CDR3 comprises 19 residues. The CDR3 spells CASSSPPTGGAGMNTEAFF. CDR3 sequence (DNA): TGTGCCAGCAGCTCACCCCCAACAGGGGGCGCTGGGATGAACACTGAAGCTTTCTTT.

The J gene is TRBJ2-7, the V gene TRBV14; D is unresolved. Germline CDR1 and CDR2: SGHDN and FVKESK. The V end lost 0 bases, the J end lost 4 bases, and 7 bases lay between the germline ends. The CDR3 is 13 residues long. CDR3 sequence reads: CASSQDPNYEQYF. CDR3 coding DNA: TGTGCCAGCAGCCAAGATCCCAATTACGAGCAGTACTTC.

The CDR3 sequence is CASSQPTGDGYTF. Here the CDR3 DNA reads TGCGCCAGCAGCCAGCCAACAGGGGATGGCTACACCTTC. The J gene is TRBJ1-2, the V gene TRBV4-3; 7 bases match TRBD1. CDR1 LGHNA and CDR2 YSLEER come from the germline V gene. CDR3 size: 13 residues. Germline trimming cut 3 bases from V and 6 bases from J; bases unmatched to any gene: 4.

The chain has TRBV6-5 and TRBJ1-1, with a weak D call TRBD1 (6 bases). The germline gives CDR1 MNHEY, CDR2 SVGAGI. Trimming stripped 2 bases from V and 0 bases from J, with 13 bases between. The length of the CDR3 is 16 residues. For the CDR3, the DNA is TGTGCCAGCAGTTACGGTAGCAGGGGCATGAACACTGAAGCTTTCTTT. As protein: CASSYGSRGMNTEAFF.

This rearrangement joins TRBV4-3 to TRBJ1-6, with 10 bases matching TRBD1. This CDR3 contains 18 residues. Germline values: CDR1 LGHNA, CDR2 YSLEER. With 4 bases clipped from V and 0 bases from J, the junction kept 6 bases outside the gene matches. DNA for the CDR3: TGCGCCAGCAGCCCGGGACAGGGGCAGAGCTCCTATAATTCACCCCTCCACTTT. It encodes CASSPGQGQSSYNSPLHF.

The rearrangement links TRBV9 to TRBJ2-7; D unclear. The V gene lost 0 bases and the J gene lost 4 bases, with 14 bases spanning the gap. The CDR3 sequence is 15 residues long. Germline values: CDR1 SGDLS, CDR2 YYNGEE. CDR3 nucleotide sequence: TGTGCCAGCAGCGTAGACCCCGACACCCAATACGAGCAGTACTTC. Protein: CASSVDPDTQYEQYF.